Here is one TCR beta chain with its context. Its specificity is not known. This sample was taken from a study of post-analysis software for immune sequencing data. Study-level background: Some patients lacked subtype; others had relapsing-remitting, secondary progressive or progressive-relapsing disease.

CDR1 is SQVTM, CDR2 ANQGSEA, per germline. The CDR3 has 13 amino acids. Trimming shortened V by 6 bases and J by 1 base, and 12 bases separated the two germline ends. Overall study findings and caveats: Normalized Chao1 diversity was significantly reduced in patients versus controls. Patients showed TRBV5-6, TRBV5-1 and TRBV20-1 among five TRBV segments more frequent than in controls. F measure clustering grouped samples strongly by preparation batch.

Tagging with unique molecular identifiers was a feature of the TCR beta cDNA libraries. Some 500,000 cDNA molecules were obtained per 1 to 10 million input T cells. TCRdb processed the PCR reads anew with MiXCR; each CDR3 protein has one entry. The data show over 700,000 distinct CDR3 sequences, roughly 27% seen once. The origin of this receptor is a girl between 5 and 17 years old with multiple sclerosis. Sequencing was performed on blood. The rearrangement joins TRBV29-1 to TRBJ2-5; D may be TRBD1 (6 bases). CDR3 loop: CSVDRDTQETQYF. CDR3 coding DNA: TGCAGCGTCGACCGGGACACCCAAGAGACCCAGTACTTC.